This T cell receptor (beta chain) emerged from a study of T cells after yellow fever vaccination. In TCRdb, the 5' RACE reads were re-called with MiXCR into one record per CDR3 protein. Of 250,000 to 350,000 distinct CDR3 sequences in the sample, 8.5% to 10% were seen once. CDR1 GTSNPN and CDR2 SVGIG come from the germline V gene (reference sequence). This CDR3 spans 13 amino acids. The V gene lost 4 bases and the J gene lost 2 bases, with 11 bases spanning the gap. The clonotype comes from a man between 18 and 35 years old who received the YFV17D yellow fever vaccine. Sequences were derived from CD4+ T cells sorted from PBMCs, sampled 5 days after the yellow fever booster vaccination. This sequence joins TRBV30 and TRBJ2-5; a possible D gene is TRBD1 (5 bases). CDR3 protein: CAWITRAQETQYF. The CDR3 DNA reads TGTGCCTGGATCACCAGGGCTCAAGAGACCCAGTACTTC.